This TCR beta chain was sequenced in a study of a mutant IDH1 vaccine in newly diagnosed glioma. Time point defined: week 11, during vaccination. The content of each vaccine dose was 300 ug of mutant IDH1 20-mer peptide, and topical imiquimod accompanied it. Germline assignment: CDR1 SNHLY and CDR2 FYNNEI. V gave up 7 bases and J gave up 3 bases; unmatched junction bases: 15. The CDR3 runs to 17 residues. Concerning this clone itself: The antigen remains undetermined.

The study, taken as a whole, reports: Top-clonotype changes in peripheral T cells seemed unrelated to pseudoprogression.

The table came from immunoSEQ multiplex PCR; TCRdb's copy has only in-frame clones and leaves some out. There are over 55,000 clones in the sample; under 90% occur only once, and 3.6% lies in the top ten. The TCR comes from a man younger than 45 with glioma. This chain connects TRBV2 to TRBJ2-1, with 7 bases identical to TRBD1. The sequenced sample was PBMCs, obtained from a glioma patient whose treatment included an IDH1 peptide vaccine. In DNA form, the CDR3 reads TGTGCCAGCAAAACGGGACAGATAAACCCTTACTACAATGAGCAGTTCTTC. Translation: CASKTGQINPYYNEQFF.